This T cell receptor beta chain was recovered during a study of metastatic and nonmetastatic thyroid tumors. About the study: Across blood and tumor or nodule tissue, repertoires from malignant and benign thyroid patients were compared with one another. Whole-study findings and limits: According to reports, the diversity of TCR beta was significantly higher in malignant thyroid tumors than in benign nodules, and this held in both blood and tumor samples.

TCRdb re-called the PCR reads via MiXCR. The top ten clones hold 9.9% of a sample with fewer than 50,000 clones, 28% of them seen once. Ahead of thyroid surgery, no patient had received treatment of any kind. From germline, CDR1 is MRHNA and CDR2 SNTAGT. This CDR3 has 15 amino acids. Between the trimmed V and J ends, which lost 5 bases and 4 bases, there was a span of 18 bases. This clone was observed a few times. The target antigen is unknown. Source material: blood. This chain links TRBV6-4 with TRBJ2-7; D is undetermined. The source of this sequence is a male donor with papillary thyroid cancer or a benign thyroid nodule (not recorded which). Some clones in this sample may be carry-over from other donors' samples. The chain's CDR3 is CASSYRTVPQYEQYF. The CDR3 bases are TGTGCCAGCAGTTACCGTACAGTCCCCCAATACGAGCAGTACTTC.